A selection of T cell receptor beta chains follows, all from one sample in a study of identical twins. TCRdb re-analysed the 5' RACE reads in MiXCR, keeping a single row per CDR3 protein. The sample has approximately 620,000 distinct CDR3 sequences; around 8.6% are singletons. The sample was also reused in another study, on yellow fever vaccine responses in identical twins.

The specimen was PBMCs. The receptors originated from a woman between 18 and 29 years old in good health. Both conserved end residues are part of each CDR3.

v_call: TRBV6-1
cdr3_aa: CASSRGAGGPQKEQYF

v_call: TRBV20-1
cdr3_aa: CSARSPWRLAGAGELFF

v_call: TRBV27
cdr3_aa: CASRAGTINTGELFF

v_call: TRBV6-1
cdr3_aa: CASSASGTLRQELFF

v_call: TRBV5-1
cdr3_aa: CASSLRNQETQYF

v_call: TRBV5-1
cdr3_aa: CASSKTPAGSYEQYF

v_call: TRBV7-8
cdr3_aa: CASSFTILGTGAPGANVLTF

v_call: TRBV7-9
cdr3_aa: CASSPRRDGLYEQYF

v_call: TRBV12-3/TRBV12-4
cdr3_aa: CASRPEGYEQYF

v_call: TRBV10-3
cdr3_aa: CAIGGASSSYEQYF

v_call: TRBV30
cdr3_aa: CAWIGGADTQYF

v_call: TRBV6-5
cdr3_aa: CASSNGRDEQYF

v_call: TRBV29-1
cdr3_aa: CSVGQSMYGYTF

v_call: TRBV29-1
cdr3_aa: CSVTPAGTGLRETQYF

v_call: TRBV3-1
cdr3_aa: CASRKTEETQYF

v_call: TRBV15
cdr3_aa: CATSRGTGDSFYNEQFF

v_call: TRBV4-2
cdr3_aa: CASSPGALAREETQYF

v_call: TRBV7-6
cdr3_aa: CASSLQRTYEQYF

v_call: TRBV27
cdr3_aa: CASSPSGGANTEAFF

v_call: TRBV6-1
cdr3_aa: CASSFDRKTSPLHF

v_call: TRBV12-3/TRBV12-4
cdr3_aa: CASKRGRDRMNTEAFF

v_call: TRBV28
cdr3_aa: CASSLSGQRGSTDTQYF

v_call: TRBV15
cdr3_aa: CATSRVLAGGMPNGELFF

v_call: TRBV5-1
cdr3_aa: CASSLGHLSYNEQFF

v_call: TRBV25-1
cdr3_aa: CASSPGPYTQYF

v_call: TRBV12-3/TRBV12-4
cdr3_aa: CASSPTGVNEQFF

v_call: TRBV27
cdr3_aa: CASSLNPDSYEQYF

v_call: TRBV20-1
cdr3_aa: CSLLGQTNYGYTF

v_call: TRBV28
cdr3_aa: CASRKQGIGNQPQHF

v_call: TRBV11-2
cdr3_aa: CASSLGTGAHRKNTDTQYF

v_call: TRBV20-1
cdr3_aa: CSASSSGGAVTLREQYF

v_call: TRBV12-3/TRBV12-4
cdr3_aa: CASSLLPDDPRGQPQHF

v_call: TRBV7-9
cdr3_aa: CASSTGGQAYEQYF

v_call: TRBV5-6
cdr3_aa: CASSWGGPRSYNEQFF

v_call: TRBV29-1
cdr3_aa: CSVEKQGYTEAFF

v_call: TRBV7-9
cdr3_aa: CASSLGPRDRNNEQFF

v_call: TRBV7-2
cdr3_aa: CASSLLAGSSYEQYF

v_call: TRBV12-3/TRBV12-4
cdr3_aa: CASSLGDSNGYTF

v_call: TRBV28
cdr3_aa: CASSLRTGPQHF

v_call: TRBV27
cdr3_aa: CVIRDGADTQYF

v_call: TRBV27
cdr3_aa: CASRRGTLYEQYF

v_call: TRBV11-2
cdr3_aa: CASSSYPSRAFF

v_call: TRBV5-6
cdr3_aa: CASSFISGTSYEQYF

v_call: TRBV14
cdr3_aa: CASSQAEETQYF

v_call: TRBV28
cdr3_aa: CASTEGQGFNEQFF

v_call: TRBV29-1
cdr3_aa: CSVRGGVRYNEQFF